A single sample gave rise to the 26 T cell receptor beta chains below, sequenced in a study of cytomegalovirus exposure and HLA in healthy donors. In the PCR, 60 Vbeta and 13 Jbeta primers were used. Clones were sequenced by immunoSEQ multiplex PCR, and TCRdb holds only the in-frame ones, with some missing. Of 110,000 to 150,000 clones detected, 70% appear once; the ten largest clones hold approximately 2%. Sequenced: PBMCs. The receptors stem from a woman aged 60-75 years in good health and CMV-seropositive.

The V gene is TRBV6-5, the J gene TRBJ2-7; maybe TRBD2 (5 bases). The CDR3 length is 16 residues. The V end was cut by 2 bases, the J end by 9 bases, with 23 bases between. CDR1 MNHEY and CDR2 SVGAGI come from the germline V gene. The CDR3 here is CASSYQGGPTASRQYF. The CDR3 DNA is TGTGCCAGCAGTTACCAAGGAGGCCCGACCGCTTCTCGGCAGTACTTC.

In DNA form, the CDR3 reads TGTGCCAGCAGCTCGGGAGGTACTAGCGGGAGGCAGTACTTC. Translation gives CASSSGGTSGRQYF. The rearrangement links TRBV7-2 to TRBJ2-7, with 11 nucleotides matching TRBD2. CDR3 length: 14 amino acids. V gave up 4 bases and J gave up 9 bases; unmatched junction bases: 8. CDR1 and CDR2 from the germline V gene are SGHTA and FQGNSA.

Comments on this clone: The same CDR3 can be traced to other DNA sequences in this sample. The chain employs TRBV7-9 and TRBJ2-5; 10 nucleotides align to TRBD1. This CDR3 contains 14 residues. In germline, CDR1 is SEHNR, CDR2 FQNEAQ (reference sequence). V shed 3 bases and J 4 bases; nucleotides not matched to a gene: 2. Written as DNA, the CDR3 is TGTGCCAGCAGCTTTGGACAGGGGGGAGAGACCCAGTACTTC. Translation: CASSFGQGGETQYF.

This clone was found a few times. V and J are TRBV6-5 and TRBJ2-7; TRBD1 aligns across 8 bases. V lost 6 bases, J lost 4 bases, and 5 bases stayed unmatched. The CDR3 runs to 13 residues. The germline V gene has CDR1 MNHEY and CDR2 SVGAGI. In DNA form, the CDR3 reads TGTGCCAGCAGAGACGACAGGGGATACGAGCAGTACTTC. It yields the protein CASRDDRGYEQYF.

This chain connects TRBV30 to TRBJ1-2, with D perhaps matching TRBD1 (5 bases). The CDR3 consists of 13 residues. V was pared by 3 bases and J by 4 bases, with 12 bases between. Germline CDR1 reads GTSNPN; CDR2 reads SVGIG (reference sequence). The CDR3 sequence: CAWSLQAGYGYTF. The CDR3 bases are TGTGCCTGGAGCCTACAGGCAGGCTATGGCTACACCTTC.

The CDR3, as DNA: TGTGCCAGCTCACCCACCGACAGGGGCAATGGCTACACCTTC. Translation gives CASSPTDRGNGYTF. This chain joins TRBV18 and TRBJ1-2; TRBD1 matches at 8 bases. This CDR3 is built from 14 residues. Germline assignment: CDR1 KGHSH and CDR2 LQKENI. V gave up 3 bases and J gave up 6 bases; unmatched junction bases: 6.

The chain uses TRBV14 and TRBJ2-3; a possible D gene is TRBD2 (5 bases). Trimming pared 0 bases from V and 6 bases from J, leaving 13 bases between. Germline V gene sequence: CDR1 SGHDN, CDR2 FVKESK. This CDR3 is 15 amino acids long. Here the CDR3 DNA reads TGTGCCAGCAGCCAAGACCCACTAGTGGGGGATACGCAGTATTTT. This gives the protein CASSQDPLVGDTQYF.

The genes are TRBV19 and TRBJ2-1, with 7 bases that match TRBD2. In germline, CDR1 is LNHDA, CDR2 SQIVND (reference sequence). V lost 3 bases to trimming and J lost 3 bases; unmatched junction nucleotides: 8. The CDR3 totals 16 residues. The CDR3 sequence: CASSIRREMFYNEQFF. The CDR3 DNA follows: TGTGCCAGTAGTATTCGGCGGGAGATGTTCTACAATGAGCAGTTCTTC. The full variable domain, in which reference TRBV19 and TRBJ2-1 provide the parts outside the CDR3, is DGGITQSPKYLFRKEGQNVTLSCEQNLNHDAMYWYRQDPGQGLRLIYYSQIVNDFQKGDIAEGYSVSREKKESFPLTVTSAQKNPTAFYLCASSIRREMFYNEQFFGPGTRLTVL.

V and J are TRBV18 and TRBJ2-7; 8 nucleotides line up with TRBD1. The CDR3 consists of 13 residues. Germline lookup yields CDR1 KGHSH and CDR2 LQKENI. Trimming at V came to 6 bases and at J to 3 bases, leaving 4 bases not matched to a gene. The CDR3 region has the DNA TGTGCCAGCTCCGGGGACAGGAACTACGAGCAGTACTTC. Translating gives CASSGDRNYEQYF.

The chain's CDR3 is CASIVQGETEAFF. The DNA of the CDR3 is TGTGCCAGCATAGTACAGGGAGAGACTGAAGCTTTCTTT. The V gene is TRBV28, the J gene TRBJ1-1; a possible D gene is TRBD1 (6 bases). The CDR3 contains 13 residues. V was cut by 7 bases and J by 5 bases, with 14 bases left in between. Germline V gene data show CDR1 as MDHEN and CDR2 as SYDVKM. Complete variable domain (other parts from reference TRBV28 and TRBJ1-1): DVKVTQSSRYLVKRTGEKVFLECVQDMDHENMFWYRQDPGLGLRLIYFSYDVKMKEKGDIPEGYSVSREKKERFSLILESASTNQTSMYLCASIVQGETEAFFGQGTRLTVV.

Only a few counts were recorded for this clone. This chain joins TRBV29-1 and TRBJ1-1; TRBD1 agrees at 7 bases. Germline V lookup: CDR1 SQVTM, CDR2 ANQGSEA. The CDR3 has 11 amino acids. CDR3 sequence reads: CGGTENTEAFF. For the CDR3, the DNA is TGCGGGGGGACAGAGAACACTGAAGCTTTCTTT.

This chain connects TRBV5-1 to TRBJ2-3, with 7 bases aligning to TRBD2. The V segment lost 4 bases and the J segment 0 bases; nucleotides outside the gene matches: 2. Germline-derived CDR1 and CDR2 are SGHRS and YFSETQ. The CDR3 extends over 14 amino acids. DNA of the CDR3: TGCGCCAGCAGCCGTAGCGGGAGCACAGATACGCAGTATTTT. It codes for CASSRSGSTDTQYF.

V gene TRBV2 combines with J gene TRBJ2-2, with a weak D call TRBD1 (6 bases). V was trimmed by 10 bases and J by 8 bases, leaving 20 bases between them. This CDR3 region has 14 residues. Germline CDR1 and CDR2: SNHLY and FYNNEI. For the CDR3, the DNA is TGTGCCACCGGAGTGGGACATAGGTCGGGGGAGCTGTTTTTT. Its protein is CATGVGHRSGELFF.

The sample holds a few counts of this clone. V usage is TRBV15 and J usage is TRBJ2-2; D not certain. V dropped 0 bases and J dropped 4 bases, with 12 bases sitting between them. The CDR3 extends over 16 amino acids. In germline, CDR1 is LNHNV, CDR2 YYDKDF (reference sequence). DNA for the CDR3: TGTGCCACCAGCAGAGAAGGAGTTAGCTTCACCGGGGAGCTGTTTTTT. Translating gives CATSREGVSFTGELFF.

This clone was observed a handful of times. The chain couples TRBV5-1 to TRBJ1-1; no firm D call. Trimming left V 0 bases short and J 8 bases short, with 5 bases between. This CDR3 spans 11 amino acids. CDR1 is SGHRS, CDR2 YFSETQ, per germline. In nucleotides, the CDR3 is TGCGCCAGCAGCTTGGGGCCCGAAGCTTTCTTT. Protein: CASSLGPEAFF. The full variable domain, rest sourced from reference TRBV5-1 and TRBJ1-1, is KAGVTQTPRYLIKTRGQQVTLSCSPISGHRSVSWYQQTPGQGLQFLFEYFSETQRNKGNFPGRFSGRQFSNSRSEMNVSTLELGDSALYLCASSLGPEAFFGQGTRLTVV.

The rearrangement links TRBV29-1 to TRBJ2-7, with 11 positions matching TRBD2. CDR3 length: 13 residues. Germline lookup yields CDR1 SQVTM and CDR2 ANQGSEA. V lost 5 bases and J lost 4; bases outside the gene matches: 4. The CDR3 protein is CSVTSGSRYEQYF. CDR3 nucleotide sequence: TGCAGCGTTACTAGCGGGAGTAGGTACGAGCAGTACTTC.

The genes are TRBV5-1 and TRBJ1-6; D is perhaps TRBD1 (5 bases). With 0 bases removed from V and 7 bases from J, the gap between germline ends came to 8 bases. The germline V gene has CDR1 SGHRS and CDR2 YFSETQ. CDR3 length equals 14 residues. This CDR3 reads CASSLAGENSPLHF. In DNA form, the CDR3 reads TGCGCCAGCAGCTTGGCGGGGGAAAATTCACCCCTCCACTTT.

A few counts support this clone. V gene TRBV19 combines with J gene TRBJ1-3; 8 bases agree with TRBD1. CDR3 length equals 16 residues. J was trimmed by 7 bases and V by 7 bases; bases with no gene match: 15. The germline V gene has CDR1 LNHDA and CDR2 SQIVND (reference sequence). The DNA of the CDR3 is TGTGCCAGTAAGGACAGGGCCCAGGCCATCGGGAACACCATATATTTT. Amino acids: CASKDRAQAIGNTIYF.

This chain connects TRBV6-6 to TRBJ2-2, with a tentative D call TRBD2 (5 bases). Trimming stripped 0 bases from V and 4 bases from J, with 6 bases between. CDR3 length: 14 residues. CDR1 is MNHNY and CDR2 is SVGAGI in the germline V gene (reference sequence). The CDR3 DNA follows: TGTGCCAGCAGTTACTCGGGAGCCACCGGGGAGCTGTTTTTT. As protein: CASSYSGATGELFF.

The V and J genes are TRBV13 and TRBJ2-5, with 8 positions matching TRBD1. The last part of the DNA fits TRBJ2-7 better; the J call may be wrong. Germline CDR1 is PRHDT and CDR2 is FYEKMQ (reference sequence). This CDR3 spans 16 amino acids. The CDR3 region has the DNA TGTGCCAGCAGCTCTACTTCCGGGACAGGAGGCTACGAGCAGTACTTC. The encoded protein is CASSSTSGTGGYEQYF.

The chain uses TRBV19 and TRBJ1-3; D is ambiguous. This CDR3 region has 12 residues. Per the germline V gene, CDR1 is LNHDA and CDR2 is SQIVND (reference sequence). Deletions cut 5 bases from V and 11 bases from J, with 13 bases between. In DNA, the CDR3 is TGTGCCAGTAGTCCACGGGATGCGGCCATATATTTT. It codes for CASSPRDAAIYF.

V usage is TRBV4-1 and J usage is TRBJ1-4; weak D call: TRBD1 (5 bases). Germline V gene lookup returns CDR1 MGHRA and CDR2 YSYEKL. The length of the CDR3 is 16 residues. The germline V and J ends were trimmed by 0 bases and 0 bases, with 8 bases remaining between them. CDR3 in DNA: TGCGCCAGCAGCCAAGATCCGGGGGCAACTAATGAAAAACTGTTTTTT. Amino acids: CASSQDPGATNEKLFF.

The rearrangement joins TRBV4-1 to TRBJ1-1; TRBD1 is a possible D gene (5 bases). Germline V gives CDR1 MGHRA, CDR2 YSYEKL. CDR3 length: 19 amino acids. Trimming left V 0 bases short and J 1 base short, with 21 bases between. CDR3 sequence reads: CASSQESGDSVRGNTEAFF. CDR3 DNA sequence: TGCGCCAGCAGCCAAGAATCCGGGGACTCGGTAAGGGGGAACACTGAAGCTTTCTTT.

A remark on this clone: The same CDR3 is also encoded by other DNA sequences in this sample. The V and J genes are TRBV27 and TRBJ2-5; 11 bases fit TRBD2. The CDR3 runs to 14 residues. Losses at the gene ends were 5 bases for V and 4 bases for J; bases not matched to a gene: 3. From germline, CDR1 is MNHEY and CDR2 SMNVEV (reference sequence). CDR3 sequence: CASSLAGGAETQYF. The CDR3 region has the DNA TGTGCCAGCAGTCTAGCGGGAGGAGCAGAGACCCAGTACTTC.

The chain carries TRBV13 and TRBJ2-7; TRBD2 matches 7 bases. V shed 4 bases and J 7 bases; nucleotides not matched to a gene: 13. Germline CDR1 and CDR2: PRHDT and FYEKMQ (reference sequence). CDR3 size: 15 residues. The CDR3 region has the DNA TGTGCCAGCAGCTCACCCGGGACTATCTCTGAAGAGCAGTACTTC. The encoded protein is CASSSPGTISEEQYF.

This chain links TRBV2 with TRBJ2-2; the match to TRBD2 covers 8 bases. This CDR3 has 14 amino acids. Per the germline V gene, CDR1 is SNHLY and CDR2 is FYNNEI. Unmatched junction bases numbered 5, after V lost 5 bases and J lost 6 bases. In DNA, the CDR3 is TGTGCCAGCAGTCGGGAGGGTATGGCCGGGGAGCTGTTTTTT. Protein sequence: CASSREGMAGELFF.